These 4 T cell receptor beta chains came from one sample sequenced in a study of shared clonotypes between healthy human individuals. Using immunoSEQ multiplex PCR, the repertoire was profiled, and TCRdb retains in-frame clones only, with some absent. This table has some 900,000 clones, 70% to 85% appearing once. Material for sequencing was memory CD4+ T cells sorted from blood. This sample's subset: CD45RA-negative fraction. The receptors derive from a man aged 18 to 29 in good health.

This clone was found a few times. The chain carries TRBV21-1 and TRBJ1-1. TRBV21-1 is a pseudogene locus. This CDR3 is 12 amino acids long. CDR3 nucleotide sequence: TGTGCCAGCAGCAACCGGACTTTTGAAGCTTTCTTT. Its protein product is CASSNRTFEAFF.

The chain joins TRBV7-9 to TRBJ1-2; D gene uncertain. With 4 bases removed from V and 14 bases from J, the gap between germline ends came to 17 bases. Germline V gene lookup returns CDR1 SEHNR and CDR2 FQNEAQ (reference sequence). CDR3 length equals 12 residues. For the CDR3, the DNA is TGTGCCAGCAGCTCAGACGCGGGGAAGTATACCTTC. It is translated as CASSSDAGKYTF.

This clone was found a few times. This chain joins TRBV19 and TRBJ1-5; D gene ambiguous. This CDR3 has 12 residues. Germline lookup yields CDR1 LNHDA and CDR2 SQIVND (reference sequence). V lost 7 bases to trimming and J lost 5 bases, with 9 bases between them. This CDR3 reads CASTDRDQPQHF. CDR3 sequence (DNA): TGTGCCAGTACGGATAGGGATCAGCCCCAGCATTTT.

The chain carries TRBV11-2 and TRBJ2-5; 8 positions match TRBD2. This CDR3 region has 15 residues. Germline CDR1 reads SGHAT; CDR2 reads FQNNGV. Trimming cost V 3 bases and J 2 bases; bases outside gene matches: 5. In DNA form, the CDR3 reads TGTGCCAGCAGCTTGAGCGGGGGAACTCAAGAGACCCAGTACTTC. As protein: CASSLSGGTQETQYF.